Below are 17 T cell receptor beta chains sequenced from a single sample in a study of cytomegalovirus exposure and HLA in healthy donors. Both 60 Vbeta primers and 13 Jbeta primers went into the PCR. The data were produced by immunoSEQ multiplex PCR, yet TCRdb's version contains in-frame clones alone and is incomplete. Here the sample spans around 200,000 clones, 70% to 80% being singletons. Sequencing was performed on PBMCs. The receptors were sampled from a woman aged 55-70 years in good health and CMV-seropositive.

V and J are TRBV6-6 and TRBJ2-7; 11 nucleotides line up with TRBD1. The V and J ends lost 2 bases and 1 base, in that order; junction bases with no gene match: 1. CDR1 and CDR2 from the germline V gene are MNHNY and SVGAGI (reference sequence). CDR3 length: 15 amino acids. The CDR3 spells CASSYRDRGSYEQYF. In nucleotides, the CDR3 is TGTGCCAGCAGTTACAGGGACAGGGGGTCCTACGAGCAGTACTTC.

V usage is TRBV5-1 and J usage is TRBJ2-5; D call uncertain. The J call may be faulty, since TRBJ2-7 better matches the DNA end. CDR1 SGHRS and CDR2 YFSETQ come from the germline V gene. The CDR3 has 13 amino acids. The CDR3 coding sequence is TGCGCCAGCAGCACGGGTTCGTCCTACGAGCAGTACTTC. This sequence encodes CASSTGSSYEQYF.

This chain joins TRBV29-1 and TRBJ1-1, with D possibly TRBD1 on 6 matching bases. The V end was cut by 5 bases, the J end by 1 base, with 14 bases between. Germline lookup yields CDR1 SQVTM and CDR2 ANQGSEA. The CDR3 has 14 amino acids. The CDR3 is CSVPRDTRNTEAFF. DNA of the CDR3: TGCAGCGTTCCCCGGGACACCAGGAACACTGAAGCTTTCTTT.

This sequence joins TRBV7-6 and TRBJ2-2; perhaps TRBD2 as D (7 bases). CDR1 and CDR2 (germline): SGHVS, FNYEAQ. This CDR3 has 19 amino acids. Between the trimmed V and J ends, which lost 0 bases and 1 base, there was a span of 18 bases. CDR3 sequence: CASSLAEGWRGQNTGELFF. The CDR3 bases are TGTGCCAGCAGCTTAGCGGAGGGTTGGCGGGGGCAGAACACCGGGGAGCTGTTTTTT.

J is TRBJ2-1 and V is TRBV28, with D possibly TRBD1 on 6 matching bases. Germline CDR1 and CDR2: MDHEN and SYDVKM. There are 12 residues in the CDR3. V lost 4 bases and J lost 8, with 9 bases in between. As DNA, the CDR3 is TGTGCCAGCAGTTCCAGGGGCCATGAGCAGTTCTTC. Its protein product is CASSSRGHEQFF.

This sequence joins TRBV19 and TRBJ2-7, with D possibly being TRBD2 (6 bases). Between the trimmed V and J ends, which lost 5 bases and 1 base, there was a span of 18 bases. Per the germline V gene, CDR1 is LNHDA and CDR2 is SQIVND (reference sequence). The length of the CDR3 is 16 residues. CDR3 coding DNA: TGTGCCAGTAGTGCCACCGCCGGGACTCCTTCCTACGAGCAGTACTTC. Its translation is CASSATAGTPSYEQYF.

The chain couples TRBV4-2 to TRBJ1-1; D possibly corresponds to TRBD1 (6 bases). This CDR3 is built from 13 residues. From germline, CDR1 is LGHNA and CDR2 YNFKEQ. V dropped 0 bases and J dropped 5 bases, with 7 bases sitting between them. CDR3 sequence (DNA): TGTGCCAGCAGCCAAGAAGGGGGAACTGAAGCTTTCTTT. It yields the protein CASSQEGGTEAFF.

The chain carries TRBV4-1 and TRBJ2-7, with 7 bases identical to TRBD1. The CDR3 is made up of 17 amino acids. Unmatched junction bases numbered 11, after V lost 2 bases and J lost 1 base. Germline CDR1 reads MGHRA; CDR2 reads YSYEKL. CDR3 sequence: CASSQPRQGKNSYEQYF. The CDR3 DNA reads TGCGCCAGCAGCCAACCTCGACAGGGTAAGAATTCCTACGAGCAGTACTTC.

This chain uses TRBV5-1 with TRBJ1-3; 11 bases align to TRBD1. V gave up 2 bases and J gave up 2 bases; unmatched junction bases: 3. The CDR3 consists of 16 residues. Germline loops: CDR1 SGHRS, CDR2 YFSETQ. CDR3 sequence reads: CASSLGTGGAGNTIYF. The DNA of the CDR3 is TGCGCCAGCAGCTTAGGGACAGGGGGAGCTGGAAACACCATATATTTT.

The CDR3, as DNA: TGTGCCAGCAGCTCCAAGGACAGGGAAGTTCGCAGTCAGCCCCAGCATTTT. It specifies CASSSKDREVRSQPQHF. The V and J genes are TRBV5-4 and TRBJ1-5; TRBD1 agrees at 8 bases. After removal of 3 bases from V and 6 bases from J, the junction contained 14 bases not matched to a gene. CDR1 is SGHNT, CDR2 YYREEE, per germline (reference sequence). The CDR3 extends over 17 amino acids.

The chain links TRBV2 to TRBJ1-5, with D possibly being TRBD1 (5 bases). Germline lookup yields CDR1 SNHLY and CDR2 FYNNEI. The V gene lost 5 bases and the J gene lost 4 bases, with 9 bases spanning the gap. The CDR3 runs 13 residues. This chain's CDR3 is CASSSAGNQPQHF. The CDR3 DNA is TGTGCCAGCAGTTCGGCAGGGAATCAGCCCCAGCATTTT.

This clone showed up just a few times. This rearrangement joins TRBV5-1 to TRBJ1-3, with 7 bases that match TRBD1. This CDR3 is built from 16 residues. Germline assignment: CDR1 SGHRS and CDR2 YFSETQ. After removal of 4 bases from V and 4 bases from J, the junction contained 11 bases not matched to a gene. The CDR3 region is CASSPGGGTAGNTIYF. The DNA for the CDR3 is TGCGCCAGCAGCCCGGGCGGGGGGACAGCGGGAAACACCATATATTTT.

The rearrangement joins TRBV19 to TRBJ1-1, with D unresolved. The germline V gene has CDR1 LNHDA and CDR2 SQIVND (reference sequence). Trimming shortened V by 5 bases and J by 8 bases, and 12 bases separated the two germline ends. The CDR3 is 12 residues long. The CDR3 protein is CASSRPDLEAFF. The CDR3 DNA sequence: TGTGCCAGTAGTCGCCCGGACTTAGAAGCTTTCTTT. Supplemented by reference TRBV19 and TRBJ1-1, the full variable domain reads DGGITQSPKYLFRKEGQNVTLSCEQNLNHDAMYWYRQDPGQGLRLIYYSQIVNDFQKGDIAEGYSVSREKKESFPLTVTSAQKNPTAFYLCASSRPDLEAFFGQGTRLTVV.

The chain carries TRBV5-6 and TRBJ2-1, with a possible D match to TRBD1 (5 bases). The CDR3 runs 15 residues. Germline CDR1 and CDR2: SGHDT and YYEEEE. V lost 1 base to trimming and J lost 2 bases, with 10 bases between them. CDR3 DNA: TGTGCCAGCAGCTTGAGGGGTGCCCCCTACAATGAGCAGTTCTTC. Its protein is CASSLRGAPYNEQFF.

V usage is TRBV2 and J usage is TRBJ2-5, with TRBD1 identical over 7 bases. Matching the DNA end better, TRBJ2-7 makes the J call doubtful. The CDR3 contains 13 residues. Germline loops: CDR1 SNHLY, CDR2 FYNNEI. The CDR3 region is CASREQGPYEQYF. In DNA, the CDR3 is TGTGCCAGCCGGGAACAGGGGCCCTACGAGCAGTACTTC.

This clone was observed a single time. CDR3 DNA sequence: TGTGCCAGCAGCTTAGTTGGTAGCGGGGCACCCTACGAGCAGTACTTC. As protein: CASSLVGSGAPYEQYF. The chain uses TRBV7-2 and TRBJ2-7; TRBD2 agrees at 8 bases. Germline CDR1 SGHTA, CDR2 FQGNSA. This CDR3 comprises 16 residues. J lost 2 bases, V lost 1 base, and 7 bases had no gene match.

The genes are TRBV7-3 and TRBJ1-1; D not resolved. The CDR3 is made up of 13 amino acids. V was clipped by 5 bases and J by 2 bases, with 9 bases between them. CDR1 is SGHTA and CDR2 is FQGTGA in the germline V gene. DNA of the CDR3: TGTGCCAGCAGCCAACAGAGAAACACTGAAGCTTTCTTT. Residues: CASSQQRNTEAFF.